This T cell receptor (beta chain) derives from a study of radiation and T cells in renal cell carcinoma. Whole-study context: Nephrectomy followed 15 Gy stereotactic body radiation by 4 weeks.

As regards this clone: What it recognizes is unknown.

The time point: baseline pretreatment blood. Treatment here: 15 Gy SBRT to primary tumor, nephrectomy 4 weeks later. Measured with immunoSEQ multiplex PCR; TCRdb has only the in-frame clones, and not every one. The sample contains about 140,000 clones, around four fifths of which appear only once. The germline V gene encodes CDR1 SNHLY and CDR2 FYNNEI. V lost 6 bases to trimming and J lost 11 bases, with 15 bases between them. This CDR3 has 12 residues. Findings of the study overall: Without pretreatment biopsies, baseline tumor clonotype presence was undetermined.

The sequence derives from a woman in her fifties or sixties with renal cell carcinoma. This sample comprised blood, obtained from a patient whose treatment included radiotherapy and nephrectomy. The V gene is TRBV2, the J gene TRBJ2-3; tentative D call: TRBD1 (6 bases). CDR3 nucleotide sequence: TGTGCCAGCAGAAAAAACAGGGAAAAGCAGTATTTT. This codes for CASRKNREKQYF. The full variable domain, completed using reference TRBV2 and TRBJ2-3, is EPEVTQTPSHQVTQMGQEVILRCVPISNHLYFYWYRQILGQKVEFLVSFYNNEISEKSEIFDDQFSVERPDGSNFTLKIRSTKLEDSAMYFCASRKNREKQYFGPGTRLTVL.